The 26 T cell receptor beta chains below were found in one sample sequenced in a study of CD8 T cells in ankylosing spondylitis. TCRdb redid the calling of the 5' RACE reads with MiXCR, one entry per CDR3 protein. The repertoire holds about 250,000 distinct CDR3 sequences, with roughly 25% as singletons. What was sequenced was blood, either unsorted or a sorted T cell fraction (not recorded which). These receptors were taken from a male donor with ankylosing spondylitis or in good health (not recorded which).

This clonotype was found many times. The chain links TRBV4-1 to TRBJ2-7; unclear D gene. V was cut by 1 base and J by 2 bases, with 9 bases left in between. This CDR3 has 14 amino acids. Germline V gene lookup returns CDR1 MGHRA and CDR2 YSYEKL. The CDR3 DNA reads as TGCGCCAGCAGCCAAGGAGACGGCCCCTACGAGCAGTACTTC. Its protein product is CASSQGDGPYEQYF.

This chain connects TRBV3-1 to TRBJ1-1, with a tentative D call TRBD1 (6 bases). Trimming removed 1 base from V and 3 bases from J, with 15 bases in between. The V gene's germline CDR1 is LGHDT and CDR2 YNNKEL (reference sequence). The CDR3 consists of 16 residues. CDR3 loop: CASSQGNHRTDTEAFF. The CDR3 DNA sequence: TGTGCCAGCAGCCAAGGAAACCACCGGACAGACACTGAAGCTTTCTTT.

This clonotype was seen a handful of times. The CDR3 DNA is TGTGCCAGCAGCGAGGGGGAATTGCAAGAGACCCAGTACTTC. Its protein is CASSEGELQETQYF. The V call is TRBV12-3 or TRBV12-4, the J call TRBJ2-5; a possible D gene is TRBD1 (6 bases). This CDR3 spans 14 amino acids. The V end lost 6 bases, the J end lost 2 bases, and 13 bases lay between the germline ends.

CDR3 sequence reads: CASLEGGNEQFF. CDR3 nucleotides: TGTGCCAGCTTAGAGGGTGGGAATGAGCAGTTCTTC. The J gene is TRBJ2-1, the V gene TRBV2; D possibly corresponds to TRBD2 (5 bases). V gave up 8 bases and J gave up 7 bases, with 12 bases separating them. Looked up from germline, CDR1 is SNHLY and CDR2 is FYNNEI. CDR3 length: 12 amino acids.

This clonotype was seen repeatedly, ten times or more. This chain links TRBV20-1 with TRBJ2-7; TRBD1 matches 9 bases. This CDR3 region has 13 residues. V dropped 4 bases and J dropped 3; count of bases not matched to a gene: 4. CDR1 is DFQATT, CDR2 SNEGSKA, per germline (reference sequence). CDR3 nucleotides: TGCAGTGCTATACCGGGACAGGGCTACGAGCAGTACTTC. Its translation is CSAIPGQGYEQYF.

The chain employs TRBV20-1 and TRBJ2-1, with D perhaps being TRBD1 or TRBD2 (6 bases each). This CDR3 region has 14 residues. V dropped 6 bases and J dropped 1 base, with 13 bases sitting between them. Germline loops: CDR1 DFQATT, CDR2 SNEGSKA (reference sequence). The CDR3, as DNA: TGCAGTGCGGCACGGGGGCCTTCCTACAATGAGCAGTTCTTC. Translated, it gives CSAARGPSYNEQFF.

The chain links TRBV10-3 to TRBJ2-2, with no clear D. Germline loops: CDR1 ENHRY, CDR2 SYGVKD. This CDR3 contains 15 residues. V was clipped by 0 bases and J by 0 bases, with 5 bases between them. CDR3 DNA: TGTGCCATCAGTGAGTCTTACACGAACACCGGGGAGCTGTTTTTT. It codes for CAISESYTNTGELFF.

Ten or more counts support this clonotype. The chain has TRBV9 and TRBJ1-2; 12 bases align to TRBD1. The V gene end was trimmed by 0 bases and the J gene end by 3 bases; junction bases not matched to a gene: 6. The CDR3 contains 17 residues. CDR1 is SGDLS and CDR2 is YYNGEE in the germline V gene. Written as DNA, the CDR3 is TGTGCCAGCAGCGTAGTGGGGACAGGGGGCGCCGACTATGGCTACACCTTC. Encoded protein: CASSVVGTGGADYGYTF.

The rearrangement uses TRBV29-1 and TRBJ1-1, with D uncertain. V was trimmed by 8 bases and J by 1 base, leaving 5 bases between them. CDR1 and CDR2 (germline): SQVTM, ANQGSEA. There are 10 residues in the CDR3. The DNA of the CDR3 is TGCAGCCGTCCGAACACTGAAGCTTTCTTT. Encoded protein: CSRPNTEAFF.

The sample holds many counts of this clonotype. The chain uses TRBV27 and TRBJ1-1; D gene ambiguous. Trimming took 2 bases from V and 11 from J, leaving 15 bases between them. The CDR3 length is 13 residues. CDR1 and CDR2 from the germline V gene are MNHEY and SMNVEV (reference sequence). CDR3 nucleotides: TGTGCCAGCAGTTTACGTCGGGAGTTGGGTGCTTTCTTT. Translation gives CASSLRRELGAFF.

This chain uses TRBV24-1 with TRBJ2-1; 10 bases are a match to TRBD1. V shed 5 bases and J 2 bases; nucleotides not matched to a gene: 5. This CDR3 spans 16 amino acids. Germline values: CDR1 KGHDR, CDR2 SFDVKD. The CDR3 here is CATSGLTGGAYNEQFF. The DNA of the CDR3 is TGTGCCACCAGTGGCTTGACAGGGGGCGCCTACAATGAGCAGTTCTTC.

The genes are TRBV9 and TRBJ2-4, with D perhaps TRBD1 or TRBD2 (5 bases each). Trimming left V 0 bases short and J 8 bases short, with 12 bases between. This CDR3 has 14 amino acids. CDR1 and CDR2 from the germline V gene are SGDLS and YYNGEE. CDR3 DNA: TGTGCCAGCAGCGTAGGCGAGGGGCGATACATTCAGTACTTC. This encodes CASSVGEGRYIQYF.

The gene calls are TRBV12-3 or TRBV12-4 and TRBJ2-7; 7 positions match TRBD1. The CDR3 extends over 14 amino acids. The trim removed 7 bases at V and 1 base at J, leaving 7 bases unmatched. CDR3 loop: CASTRAGGSYEQYF. The CDR3 region has the DNA TGTGCCAGCACCCGGGCAGGGGGTTCCTACGAGCAGTACTTC.

The chain employs TRBV20-1 and TRBJ2-7, with D tentatively TRBD1 (6 bases). V was cut by 5 bases and J by 5 bases, with 13 bases left in between. The CDR3 sequence is 12 residues long. The germline V gene has CDR1 DFQATT and CDR2 SNEGSKA (reference sequence). The CDR3 sequence is CSASTRGHEQYF. The CDR3 coding sequence is TGCAGTGCTTCAACCAGGGGCCACGAGCAGTACTTC.

This clonotype appeared many times. V and J are TRBV11-2 and TRBJ1-1, with a tentative D call TRBD1 (5 bases). CDR1 is SGHAT and CDR2 is FQNNGV in the germline V gene. V shed 5 bases and J shed 1 base, with 11 bases lying between them. This CDR3 has 14 amino acids. The CDR3 bases are TGTGCCAGCAGCCCGGGGACTCGGAACACTGAAGCTTTCTTT. Translating gives CASSPGTRNTEAFF.

This clonotype was seen many times. The V and J genes are TRBV29-1 and TRBJ1-2; D remains ambiguous. CDR3 length: 12 amino acids. V dropped 3 bases and J dropped 0 bases, with 5 bases sitting between them. The germline CDR1 and CDR2 sequences are SQVTM and ANQGSEA. CDR3 bases: TGCAGCGTTGACTACGCTAACTATGGCTACACCTTC. Its translation is CSVDYANYGYTF.

This clonotype has only a few counts. This chain's CDR3 is CSVELRGAAEAFF. The CDR3 DNA is TGCAGCGTTGAGTTACGAGGGGCCGCTGAAGCTTTCTTT. This chain uses TRBV29-1 with TRBJ1-1; D may be TRBD1 (5 bases). From germline, CDR1 is SQVTM and CDR2 ANQGSEA. With 3 bases removed from V and 6 bases from J, the gap between germline ends came to 14 bases. The CDR3 sequence is 13 residues long. Together with reference TRBV29-1 and TRBJ1-1, the CDR3 gives the full variable domain: SAVISQKPSRDICQRGTSLTIQCQVDSQVTMMFWYRQQPGQSLTLIATANQGSEATYESGFVIDKFPISRPNLTFSTLTVSNMSPEDSSIYLCSVELRGAAEAFFGQGTRLTVV.

V and J are TRBV23-1 and TRBJ2-7; TRBD1 matches 7 bases. TRBV23-1 is identified as an open reading frame with a role that is uncertain. Trimming at V came to 4 bases and at J to 3 bases, leaving 6 bases not matched to a gene. The CDR3 is 14 amino acids. CDR3 protein: CASSPGTVDYEQYF. CDR3 in DNA: TGCGCCAGCAGTCCCGGGACAGTTGACTACGAGCAGTACTTC.

The chain has TRBV12-3 or TRBV12-4 and TRBJ2-1, with D uncertain. This CDR3 region has 16 residues. The V end was cut by 6 bases, the J end by 2 bases, with 17 bases between. CDR3 sequence: CASRPHSPNTYNEQFF. The CDR3 bases are TGTGCCAGCAGACCACACAGCCCTAACACCTACAATGAGCAGTTCTTC.

There are a few counts of this clonotype. The chain couples TRBV4-2 to TRBJ2-3; 9 positions agree with TRBD2. Per the germline V gene, CDR1 is LGHNA and CDR2 is YNFKEQ. V lost 4 bases to trimming and J lost 0 bases; unmatched junction nucleotides: 8. The CDR3 runs to 17 residues. CDR3 protein: CASSPEGLAASTDTQYF. CDR3 bases: TGTGCCAGCAGCCCCGAGGGACTAGCAGCTAGCACAGATACGCAGTATTTT.

J is TRBJ2-7 and V is TRBV20-1; tentatively, D is TRBD2 (6 bases). CDR3 size: 14 residues. Germline V CDR1 and CDR2: DFQATT, SNEGSKA (reference sequence). The germline V and J ends were trimmed by 6 bases and 0 bases, with 15 bases remaining between them. The CDR3 sequence: CSAAGLTSSYEQYF. The CDR3 bases are TGCAGTGCGGCGGGACTCACTAGCTCCTACGAGCAGTACTTC.

This clonotype has ten or more counts. V is TRBV5-6 and J is TRBJ1-5; unclear D gene. The CDR3 contains 13 residues. Trimming stripped 1 base from V and 3 bases from J, with 5 bases between. Germline V lookup: CDR1 SGHDT, CDR2 YYEEEE. The CDR3 reads CASSLTPNQPQHF. CDR3 bases: TGTGCCAGCAGCTTGACCCCCAATCAGCCCCAGCATTTT.

The V and J genes are TRBV7-2 and TRBJ2-5; D is unclear. Germline V gene sequence: CDR1 SGHTA, CDR2 FQGNSA. The CDR3 is made up of 13 amino acids. V lost 4 bases and J lost 3, with 9 bases in between. The CDR3 DNA reads as TGTGCCAGCAGCTGGGTCAGAGAAGAGACCCAGTACTTC. Translation gives CASSWVREETQYF.

This clonotype was observed at least ten times. V is TRBV20-1 and J is TRBJ2-5, with 12 bases fitting TRBD2. There are 15 residues in the CDR3. Germline V lookup: CDR1 DFQATT, CDR2 SNEGSKA (reference sequence). V gave up 3 bases and J gave up 5 bases; unmatched junction bases: 7. CDR3 protein: CSARGGLAGGETQYF. CDR3 bases: TGCAGTGCTAGGGGGGGACTAGCGGGTGGCGAGACCCAGTACTTC.

This clonotype has ten or more counts. The chain uses TRBV9 and TRBJ2-3; 8 bases line up with TRBD2. This CDR3 region has 15 residues. Germline V gives CDR1 SGDLS, CDR2 YYNGEE. J was trimmed by 9 bases and V by 0 bases; bases with no gene match: 9. CDR3 bases: TGTGCCAGCAGCGTAGGCGGGGGGCTAGGTGGGACGCAGTATTTT. Translation: CASSVGGGLGGTQYF.

This clonotype was counted once. The chain links TRBV11-1 to TRBJ2-7; the D is unclear. The V end was cut by 5 bases, the J end by 4 bases, with 9 bases between. The CDR3 extends over 12 amino acids. The V gene's germline CDR1 is SGHAT and CDR2 FQDESV (reference sequence). The CDR3 loop is CASSPDDYEQYF. The CDR3 DNA sequence: TGTGCCAGCAGCCCCGACGATTACGAGCAGTACTTC.